The 17 T cell receptor beta chains listed next were all sequenced from one sample in a study of blood T cell repertoires in COVID-19. This table comes from immunoSEQ multiplex PCR, and its TCRdb copy is limited to in-frame clones, with some not included. This sample has approximately 200,000 clones, with approximately 81% found just once. Sequenced: peripheral blood. The receptors shown here come from a man aged 35-49 years with acute or convalescent COVID-19.

This rearrangement joins TRBV29-1 to TRBJ1-3, with D possibly being TRBD1 (5 bases). From germline, CDR1 is SQVTM and CDR2 ANQGSEA. V lost 2 bases and J 4 bases, leaving 15 bases between the germline ends. The CDR3 has 15 residues. The CDR3 sequence is CSVERDSGGGNTIYF. In nucleotides, the CDR3 is TGCAGCGTTGAACGGGACTCCGGAGGAGGAAACACCATATATTTT.

In the case of this clone: The same CDR3 is also encoded by other DNA sequences in this sample. The chain recombines TRBV5-1 with TRBJ1-1, with D unresolved. This CDR3 has 13 amino acids. The V gene lost 1 base and the J gene lost 0 bases, with 4 bases spanning the gap. CDR1 and CDR2 (germline): SGHRS, YFSETQ. The CDR3 reads CASSLTVNTEAFF. The CDR3 DNA is TGCGCCAGCAGCTTGACGGTGAACACTGAAGCTTTCTTT.

The V and J genes are TRBV15 and TRBJ1-2; 10 positions agree with TRBD1. The CDR3 is 14 amino acids. V was clipped by 0 bases and J by 7 bases; unmatched bases: 2. Per the germline V gene, CDR1 is LNHNV and CDR2 is YYDKDF (reference sequence). This chain's CDR3 is CATSRDRTGGGYTF. CDR3 sequence (DNA): TGTGCCACCAGCAGAGATAGGACAGGGGGTGGCTACACCTTC.

The chain carries TRBV7-2 and TRBJ1-1, with D perhaps TRBD1 (6 bases). In germline, CDR1 is SGHTA, CDR2 FQGNSA. This CDR3 has 16 amino acids. V was trimmed by 2 bases and J by 5 bases, leaving 18 bases between them. As DNA, the CDR3 is TGTGCCAGCAGCTTATTGGGGGCACAAACCCGGACTGAAGCTTTCTTT. It yields the protein CASSLLGAQTRTEAFF.

The rearrangement joins TRBV6-5 to TRBJ1-6; 9 nucleotides agree with TRBD1. Per germline, CDR1 MNHEY and CDR2 SVGAGI. The CDR3 is made up of 13 amino acids. The trim removed 6 bases at V and 8 bases at J, leaving 2 bases unmatched. The CDR3 bases are TGTGCCAGCAGGCGGACAGGGGATTCACCCCTCCACTTT. Translation gives CASRRTGDSPLHF.

The J gene is TRBJ1-1, the V gene TRBV6-1; D not resolved. The CDR3 spans 10 residues. The ends were cut back, 4 bases at V and 9 bases at J, with 6 bases in the middle. Per germline, CDR1 MNHNS and CDR2 SASEGT. This CDR3 is CASSGPQAFF. Written as DNA, the CDR3 is TGTGCCAGCAGTGGGCCGCAAGCTTTCTTT.

V is TRBV28 and J is TRBJ1-6; 7 nucleotides align to TRBD1. CDR3 length: 15 amino acids. Germline CDR1 and CDR2: MDHEN and SYDVKM. With V trimmed by 5 bases and J by 10 bases, 11 bases remained unmatched. The DNA of the CDR3 is TGTGCCAGCAGTCCGCATCAGACAGGGTTGTCACCCCTCCACTTT. Its translation is CASSPHQTGLSPLHF. The full variable domain, in which reference TRBV28 and TRBJ1-6 provide the parts outside the CDR3, is DVKVTQSSRYLVKRTGEKVFLECVQDMDHENMFWYRQDPGLGLRLIYFSYDVKMKEKGDIPEGYSVSREKKERFSLILESASTNQTSMYLCASSPHQTGLSPLHFGNGTRLTVT.

This clone was recorded once. The chain links TRBV6-6 to TRBJ2-3; 9 bases match TRBD1. J was trimmed by 4 bases and V by 4 bases; bases with no gene match: 6. CDR3 size: 15 residues. Germline values: CDR1 MNHNY, CDR2 SVGAGI (reference sequence). CDR3 amino acids: CASSLVTGGPDTQYF. CDR3 nucleotide sequence: TGTGCCAGCAGTTTAGTAACAGGGGGCCCAGATACGCAGTATTTT.

The V and J genes are TRBV4-1 and TRBJ1-2; D is perhaps TRBD1 (5 bases). This CDR3 region has 16 residues. Trimming shortened V by 1 base and J by 3 bases, and 15 bases separated the two germline ends. Germline assignment: CDR1 MGHRA and CDR2 YSYEKL. CDR3 protein: CASSQGGHGGDYGYTF. CDR3 nucleotides: TGCGCCAGCAGCCAAGGCGGTCACGGGGGTGACTATGGCTACACCTTC.

The chain employs TRBV2 and TRBJ1-5, with D possibly being TRBD1 (5 bases). V lost 2 bases, J lost 5 bases, and 7 bases lay in between. The CDR3 extends over 13 amino acids. Germline CDR1 SNHLY, CDR2 FYNNEI. The CDR3 region is CASSEQGDQPQHF. CDR3 bases: TGTGCCAGCAGTGAACAGGGTGATCAGCCCCAGCATTTT.

The J gene is TRBJ1-5, the V gene TRBV2; no clear D gene. The V end lost 1 base, the J end lost 5 bases, and 9 bases lay between the germline ends. The CDR3 is made up of 14 amino acids. CDR1 and CDR2 from the germline V gene are SNHLY and FYNNEI. The CDR3 DNA reads TGTGCCAGCAGTGAAGTCCGAGCCGATCAGCCCCAGCATTTT. The encoded protein is CASSEVRADQPQHF.

This clone has a handful of counts. This chain uses TRBV6-5 with TRBJ1-5, with 7 bases that match TRBD1. V trimming: 6 bases; J trimming: 3 bases; junction bases outside the gene matches: 5. The germline V gene has CDR1 MNHEY and CDR2 SVGAGI. The CDR3 sequence is 14 residues long. The CDR3 DNA sequence: TGTGCCAGCAGCGTCGACAGGGTCAATCAGCCCCAGCATTTT. Amino acids: CASSVDRVNQPQHF.

A few counts support this clone. The chain couples TRBV2 to TRBJ1-2; TRBD1 agrees at 12 bases. Unmatched junction bases numbered 4, after V lost 7 bases and J lost 4 bases. CDR3 length equals 14 residues. From germline, CDR1 is SNHLY and CDR2 FYNNEI. The DNA for the CDR3 is TGTGCCAGCAAGCCGGGACAGGGGGCCTATGGCTACACCTTC. Translation gives CASKPGQGAYGYTF.

This clone was observed a handful of times. Written as DNA, the CDR3 is TGCGCCAGCACCGAGACAGGGACGAATTCACCCCTCCACTTT. This encodes CASTETGTNSPLHF. V is TRBV5-1 and J is TRBJ1-6; 7 nucleotides align to TRBD1. With V trimmed by 6 bases and J by 7 bases, 7 bases remained unmatched. This CDR3 is built from 14 residues. Germline V gene data show CDR1 as SGHRS and CDR2 as YFSETQ.

This chain uses TRBV5-4 with TRBJ2-1, with TRBD1 matching 9 bases. This CDR3 spans 17 amino acids. V was pared by 0 bases and J by 1 base, with 5 bases of the junction left unmatched. Germline V gene lookup returns CDR1 SGHNT and CDR2 YYREEE (reference sequence). CDR3 nucleotide sequence: TGTGCCAGCAGCTTGGTCCTTGGGACAGGGTCCTACAATGAGCAGTTCTTC. This codes for CASSLVLGTGSYNEQFF.

The chain has TRBV10-3 and TRBJ1-2, with D possibly matching TRBD1 (6 bases). Germline V gives CDR1 ENHRY, CDR2 SYGVKD. Trimming removed 5 bases from V and 5 bases from J, with 27 bases in between. The length of the CDR3 is 18 residues. CDR3 nucleotide sequence: TGTGCCATCAGTACAATCGGGGGGCGGTCCCAGCCCTCATATGGCTACACCTTC. Translation: CAISTIGGRSQPSYGYTF.

The chain has TRBV12-5 and TRBJ2-4, with 9 nucleotides matching TRBD1. The CDR3 contains 17 residues. Germline CDR1 LGHNT, CDR2 FRNRAP. J was trimmed by 0 bases and V by 6 bases; bases with no gene match: 9. The chain's CDR3 is CASGLGGQGLAKNIQYF. The CDR3 DNA reads as TGTGCTAGTGGCCTGGGGGGACAGGGTCTAGCCAAAAACATTCAGTACTTC.